The present T cell receptor (beta chain) was sequenced within a study of shared clonotypes between healthy human individuals. Broader study findings: Researchers sampled only blood; tissue repertoires likely differ. Clonotypes that were shared across a handful of donors made up approximately 5.1% of naive CD4 clonotypes.

A note on this clone: No antigen is known for it.

When replicate PCRs were run on sorted subsets, they used about 200 ng DNA, 28,000 or so T cell genomes. As handled by the study authors: Filtering differed, since immunoSEQ gave only junction sequences and no quality scores. The repertoire was sequenced with immunoSEQ multiplex PCR; TCRdb's copy has only in-frame clones and lacks some. That table supplies the V and J calls and clone size; D and trimming were determined from the DNA. The sample includes around 1.9 million clones, around 93% of them seen just once. It was CD45RO-negative cells, positively selected for CCR7, that made up naive CD8 cells, with terminally differentiated effector memory CD45RA+ cells excluded. The CDR3 runs 14 residues. CDR1 SNHLY and CDR2 FYNNEI come from the germline V gene. V lost 3 bases to trimming and J lost 7 bases, with 13 bases between them.

The chain is built from TRBV2 and TRBJ2-1; TRBD1 might be the D (7 bases). The clonotype comes from a man between 18 and 35 years old in good health. Some clones in this sample may be carry-over from other donors' samples. The sequenced sample was naive CD8+ T cells from PBMCs. CDR3 sequence: CASSEGQGGNEQFF. The CDR3 nucleotides are TGTGCCAGCAGTGAGGGTCAGGGGGGTAATGAGCAGTTCTTC.